The sequence of this T cell receptor beta chain was determined in a study of OX40 agonist ivuxolimab in advanced cancers. Study-wide background: Ivuxolimab, an antibody acting as an agonist of OX40 (CD134), was used to treat patients. Study-wide results and limits: Compared with others, partial responders at 0.1-3.0 mg/kg displayed clonal expansion among the lowest. Both CD4+ and CD8+ T cell populations in blood had undergone clonal expansion by week 6 at 0.1 to 3.0 mg/kg.

CDR1 and CDR2 (germline): PRHDT, FYEKMQ (reference sequence). J lost 5 bases, V lost 5 bases, and 3 bases had no gene match. The CDR3 sequence is 13 residues long. Clones were read by immunoSEQ multiplex PCR, and TCRdb kept only the in-frame ones, dropping some. The profile shows under 55,000 clones, approximately 88% of them singletons. On this clone: The antigen is unknown.

The chain combines TRBV13 with TRBJ2-1; 7 bases line up with TRBD1. This receptor was obtained from an adult with an advanced solid tumor such as melanoma, head and neck, liver or kidney cancer. Sequencing was performed on CD4+ or CD8+ T cells sorted from blood, taken in a trial of the OX40 agonist ivuxolimab. CDR3 in amino acids: CASSQGEDNEQFF. CDR3 DNA: TGTGCCAGCAGCCAGGGGGAAGACAATGAGCAGTTCTTC.